This TCR beta chain emerged from a study (dated by TCRdb to the mid-2010s). A note on the overall study: Whether tumor-infiltrating Tregs in breast cancer are recruited from blood Tregs or converted in situ from other CD4+ T cell subsets was tested.

The CDR3, cysteine through phenylalanine, is 15 amino acids long. Of the read, only the CDR3 DNA is kept; its 45 bases are in frame from base 1. The junction shows trimming of 7 bases on V and 5 bases on J, and the gene matches do not reach 7 bases of it. Notes on this clonotype: No cognate antigen has been identified for it. The sample holds no much larger clone one base away, and base qualities are not on file.

Amplification of full-length TCR variable regions was done by 5' RACE PCR using constant-region reverse primers, and this step was followed by semi-nested PCR with Nested Universal Primer A. Using the ReliaPrep RNA Cell Miniprep System, total RNA was extracted, and the SMARTer RACE 5'/3' Kit was then used to reverse transcribe the RNA into 5'RACE-ready cDNA. Full-length TCR alpha and beta libraries were barcoded with multiplex adaptors and sequenced on an Illumina MiSeq. In the paper's pipeline: For each of nine subset-tissue groups, sequencing data from the five patients were pooled, and the groups were compared by unsupervised clustering of TCR gene usage. The Morisita-Horn index, with shared sequences weighted by their contribution to each repertoire, was used to calculate repertoire similarity. The public sequencing data were trimmed at Q25 with fastp and processed into clonotypes with MiXCR by TCRdb, which kept only in-frame beta chains. Duplicate CDR3 protein sequences are folded into a single record with the most common DNA and genes. In this record, the V and J calls reflect TCRdb's handling and not the investigators' own analysis. The sample table shows about 46,000 distinct CDR3 sequences, and around 26% are seen once. The top ten clones comprise around 1.9% of the sample.

The paper as a whole reports these results and caveats: Tumor-infiltrating Treg TCR alpha and beta sequences overlapped most with tumor naive CD4+ T cells, then with blood naive CD4+ T cells. The TCR gene usage of tumor memory CD4+ T cells clustered together with blood and lymph node memory CD4+ cells and with lymph node naive CD4+ cells. Rather than covering whole repertoires, validation in the larger cohort was restricted to a single TCR beta V-J rearrangement.

The Miltenyi Naive CD4+ T Cell Isolation kit was used to purify naive CD4+ T cells, and CD25 microbeads were used to remove Tregs. Tregs, naive and memory CD4+ T cells from tumor, blood and ipsilateral draining lymph nodes of about 5 breast cancer patients underwent full-length TCR alpha and beta sequencing. Ficoll density gradient centrifugation was used to isolate mononuclear cells from lymph nodes or from approximately 46 ml of peripheral blood. FACS confirmed that the sorted cell populations were more than 90% pure. The sequence was collected from a female donor with breast cancer. The chain is assembled from TRBV12-3 or TRBV12-4 and TRBJ2-2; a stretch of 10 junction bases matches TRBD2. Sequencing was performed on naive CD4+ T cells sorted from blood. This sample's cell subset or site label indicates: naive CD4+ T cells, CD4+CD45RA+CD25-. The CDR3 corresponds to CASIFSGRYTGELFF. The nucleotides read TGTGCCAGCATCTTTAGCGGGAGGTATACCGGGGAGCTGTTTTTT.